Following are 19 T cell receptor beta chains from one sample sequenced in a study of blood T cell repertoires in COVID-19. Sequencing used immunoSEQ multiplex PCR; TCRdb keeps in-frame clones, though not all of them. The profile shows about 90,000 clones, about 88% of them singletons. Sequencing was done on a sample of peripheral blood. The receptor source for this set is a man at least 80 years old with acute or convalescent COVID-19.

The V call is TRBV6-5, the J call TRBJ1-1, with TRBD1 as a possible D gene (6 bases). Trimming stripped 2 bases from V and 8 bases from J, with 12 bases between. The CDR3 length is 13 residues. Per germline, CDR1 MNHEY and CDR2 SVGAGI. DNA for the CDR3: TGTGCCAGCAGTTACCTCGGGACAAGCGAAGCTTTCTTT. It codes for CASSYLGTSEAFF.

The chain joins TRBV6-5 to TRBJ2-7; 11 positions match TRBD2. Germline lookup yields CDR1 MNHEY and CDR2 SVGAGI. This CDR3 is 16 amino acids long. Germline trimming cut 0 bases from V and 0 bases from J; bases unmatched to any gene: 1. CDR3 bases: TGTGCCAGCAGTTACTCTGGGACTAGCGGCTCCTACGAGCAGTACTTC. This codes for CASSYSGTSGSYEQYF.

V usage is TRBV6-6 and J usage is TRBJ2-5; 12 bases are a match to TRBD1. CDR1 and CDR2 (germline): MNHNY, SVGAGI (reference sequence). The length of the CDR3 is 14 residues. V lost 6 bases and J lost 5; bases outside the gene matches: 4. The CDR3 loop reads CASRGQGAWETQYF. The CDR3 DNA sequence: TGTGCCAGCAGGGGACAGGGGGCTTGGGAGACCCAGTACTTC.

This chain's CDR3 is CASSKGQGANTGELFF. The CDR3 bases are TGCGCCAGCAGCAAGGGACAGGGGGCGAACACCGGGGAGCTGTTTTTT. J is TRBJ2-2 and V is TRBV5-1, with TRBD1 matching over 11 bases. CDR1 and CDR2 from the germline V gene are SGHRS and YFSETQ. There are 16 residues in the CDR3. The V gene end was trimmed by 4 bases and the J gene end by 0 bases; junction bases not matched to a gene: 2.

The V and J genes are TRBV19 and TRBJ1-3; D not certain. Trimming stripped 2 bases from V and 1 base from J, with 15 bases between. Germline V gene lookup returns CDR1 LNHDA and CDR2 SQIVND (reference sequence). CDR3 size: 17 residues. CDR3 protein: CASSIIATSGSGNTIYF. CDR3 coding DNA: TGTGCCAGTAGTATAATCGCGACGTCGGGATCTGGAAACACCATATATTTT.

The V call is TRBV4-1, the J call TRBJ1-1; D might be TRBD1 (5 bases). V was shortened by 0 bases and J by 8 bases, with 16 bases between the two germline ends. The CDR3 is 15 amino acids. Per the germline V gene, CDR1 is MGHRA and CDR2 is YSYEKL. The CDR3, as DNA: TGCGCCAGCAGCCAAGATCGCGGGGGAAGCGCAGAAGCTTTCTTT. It specifies CASSQDRGGSAEAFF.

The chain is built from TRBV11-1 and TRBJ2-7; tentative D call: TRBD1 (6 bases). There are 15 residues in the CDR3. Trimming removed 4 bases at V and 0 bases at J, with 13 bases between. The germline V gene has CDR1 SGHAT and CDR2 FQDESV (reference sequence). In DNA, the CDR3 is TGTGCCAGCAGCTCTACTAGGGGGAGCTCCTACGAGCAGTACTTC. This sequence encodes CASSSTRGSSYEQYF.

The chain couples TRBV29-1 to TRBJ2-7, with D possibly being TRBD2 (6 bases). V lost 6 bases, J lost 0 bases, and 15 bases lay in between. This CDR3 contains 14 residues. Per the germline V gene, CDR1 is SQVTM and CDR2 is ANQGSEA. Here the CDR3 DNA reads TGCAGCGTAAGCGTTGGGGGGAGCTCCTACGAGCAGTACTTC. Residues: CSVSVGGSSYEQYF.

The chain couples TRBV7-2 to TRBJ2-1, with unresolved D. Germline V gene sequence: CDR1 SGHTA, CDR2 FQGNSA. The CDR3 loop spans 12 amino acids. The V end lost 4 bases, the J end lost 10 bases, and 11 bases lay between the germline ends. Here the CDR3 DNA reads TGTGCCAGCAGCTCTACGCGTCGGGAGCAGTTCTTC. Translating gives CASSSTRREQFF. The full variable domain, in which reference TRBV7-2 and TRBJ2-1 provide the parts outside the CDR3, is GAGVSQSPSNKVTEKGKDVELRCDPISGHTALYWYRQSLGQGLEFLIYFQGNSAPDKSGLPSDRFSAERTGGSVSTLTIQRTQQEDSAVYLCASSSTRREQFFGPGTRLTVL.

V and J are TRBV9 and TRBJ1-6, with D perhaps TRBD1 (5 bases). Trimming took off 3 bases at V and 12 bases at J, with 16 bases between the two ends. Germline CDR1 and CDR2: SGDLS and YYNGEE. This CDR3 region has 14 residues. CDR3 sequence: CASSAADNREPLHF. The CDR3 nucleotides read TGTGCCAGCAGCGCGGCGGACAACCGTGAACCCCTCCACTTT.

The chain recombines TRBV4-3 with TRBJ2-1; no clear D gene. There are 15 residues in the CDR3. The germline V gene has CDR1 LGHNA and CDR2 YSLEER. The V gene lost 0 bases and the J gene lost 3 bases, with 9 bases spanning the gap. CDR3 loop: CASSQDGFIYNEQFF. CDR3 sequence (DNA): TGCGCCAGCAGCCAAGACGGGTTCATCTACAATGAGCAGTTCTTC.

This chain links TRBV9 with TRBJ1-1; maybe TRBD1 (6 bases). This CDR3 spans 14 amino acids. V was cut by 0 bases and J by 3 bases, with 9 bases left in between. Looked up from germline, CDR1 is SGDLS and CDR2 is YYNGEE. The CDR3 loop reads CASSVDPGDTEAFF. DNA for the CDR3: TGTGCCAGCAGCGTAGACCCAGGGGACACTGAAGCTTTCTTT. Drawing the rest from reference TRBV9 and TRBJ1-1, the complete variable domain is DSGVTQTPKHLITATGQRVTLRCSPRSGDLSVYWYQQSLDQGLQFLIQYYNGEERAKGNILERFSAQQFPDLHSELNLSSLELGDSALYFCASSVDPGDTEAFFGQGTRLTVV.

The CDR3 loop reads CASSLGGSRTGELFF. CDR3 DNA sequence: TGCGCCAGCAGCTTGGGTGGGAGTCGCACCGGGGAGCTGTTTTTT. The rearrangement joins TRBV5-1 to TRBJ2-2, with TRBD2 as a possible D gene (5 bases). This CDR3 has 15 amino acids. V was trimmed by 0 bases and J by 4 bases, leaving 10 bases between them. Germline V gene data show CDR1 as SGHRS and CDR2 as YFSETQ. The variable domain in full, completed from reference TRBV5-1 and TRBJ2-2, reads KAGVTQTPRYLIKTRGQQVTLSCSPISGHRSVSWYQQTPGQGLQFLFEYFSETQRNKGNFPGRFSGRQFSNSRSEMNVSTLELGDSALYLCASSLGGSRTGELFFGEGSRLTVL.

The gene calls are TRBV10-1 and TRBJ1-5, with TRBD1 as a possible D gene (5 bases). Germline CDR1 WNHNN, CDR2 SYGVQD (reference sequence). The ends were cut back, 8 bases at V and 9 bases at J, with 20 bases in the middle. There are 14 residues in the CDR3. CDR3 bases: TGCGCCAGCCGGGACTGTTTCTTCCAAACGCCCCAGCATTTT. Its translation is CASRDCFFQTPQHF.

V is TRBV9 and J is TRBJ1-2, with TRBD1 matching 11 bases. V dropped 4 bases and J dropped 6; count of bases not matched to a gene: 14. CDR1 and CDR2 from the germline V gene are SGDLS and YYNGEE. This CDR3 is built from 17 residues. The CDR3 spells CASSIFQGWTGGNGYTF. The CDR3, as DNA: TGTGCCAGCAGCATCTTCCAGGGATGGACAGGGGGCAATGGCTACACCTTC.

The CDR3 loop is CASSLGQSYGYTF. CDR3 coding DNA: TGTGCCAGCAGTCTCGGACAGAGCTATGGCTACACCTTC. V usage is TRBV6-5 and J usage is TRBJ1-2; D may be TRBD1 (6 bases). CDR1 and CDR2 from the germline V gene are MNHEY and SVGAGI. V was cut by 5 bases and J by 4 bases, with 11 bases left in between. The CDR3 sequence is 13 residues long.

This clone has more than one count but fewer than ten. The chain uses TRBV5-1 and TRBJ2-3; D possibly corresponds to TRBD2 (5 bases). CDR3 length: 13 amino acids. The V gene's germline CDR1 is SGHRS and CDR2 YFSETQ. V lost 5 bases, J lost 0 bases, and 7 bases lay in between. This CDR3 is CASRADSTDTQYF. CDR3 in DNA: TGCGCCAGCAGAGCGGACAGCACAGATACGCAGTATTTT.

Only one count was recorded for this clone. The CDR3 nucleotides read TGCGCCAGCAGCCGTGGACAGGGCACAGATACGCAGTATTTT. This codes for CASSRGQGTDTQYF. The J gene is TRBJ2-3, the V gene TRBV5-1; 7 nucleotides align to TRBD1. The CDR3 length is 14 residues. Trimming at V came to 4 bases and at J to 1 base, leaving 3 bases not matched to a gene. CDR1 is SGHRS, CDR2 YFSETQ, per germline.

This chain connects TRBV19 to TRBJ2-3, with 9 nucleotides matching TRBD1. J was trimmed by 6 bases and V by 6 bases; bases with no gene match: 4. The length of the CDR3 is 13 residues. Germline CDR1 reads LNHDA; CDR2 reads SQIVND (reference sequence). Here the CDR3 reads CASRQGAPDTQYF. The CDR3 DNA is TGTGCCAGTAGACAGGGGGCGCCGGATACGCAGTATTTT.